The entry below describes one TCR beta chain. Its antigen is as yet unknown. This entry is derived from a study of cytomegalovirus exposure and HLA in healthy donors. With 60 Vbeta and 13 Jbeta primers, the PCR was carried out. Produced via immunoSEQ multiplex PCR; TCRdb's table is partial and in-frame only. This sample yields around 160,000 clones, of which 73% are seen a single time; roughly 1.7% belongs to the top ten. Between the trimmed V and J ends, which lost 3 bases and 4 bases, there was a span of 8 bases. The germline CDR1 and CDR2 sequences are SGDLS and YYNGEE. The CDR3 runs 13 residues. Regarding the study as a whole: Researchers reported in a later analysis that a missense DCLRE1C variant was tied to TCR beta V- and J-gene trimming. A previous analysis found most TCR beta V segments productive roughly 90% or roughly 30% of the time. Approximately 17,000 TCR beta sequences were associated with HLA alleles at 0.05 false discovery rate in a later analysis. A later analysis appeared to link common viral pathogens to several of the most significant clusters.

The specimen was PBMCs. The sequence came from a young woman in good health and CMV-seronegative. The gene calls are TRBV9 and TRBJ2-1; D gene uncertain. This CDR3 is CASSGSPYNEQFF. The CDR3 nucleotides are TGTGCCAGCAGCGGAAGCCCGTACAATGAGCAGTTCTTC.